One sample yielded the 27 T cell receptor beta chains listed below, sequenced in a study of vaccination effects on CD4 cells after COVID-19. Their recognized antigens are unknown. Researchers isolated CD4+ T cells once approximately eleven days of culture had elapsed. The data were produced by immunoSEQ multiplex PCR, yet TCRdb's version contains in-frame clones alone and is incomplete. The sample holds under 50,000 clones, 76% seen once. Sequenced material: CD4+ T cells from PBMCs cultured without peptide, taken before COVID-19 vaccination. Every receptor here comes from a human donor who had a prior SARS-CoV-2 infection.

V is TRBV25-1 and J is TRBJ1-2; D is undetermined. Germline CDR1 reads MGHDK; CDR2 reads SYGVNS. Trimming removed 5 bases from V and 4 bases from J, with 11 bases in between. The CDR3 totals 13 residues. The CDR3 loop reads CASSFGQFYGYTF. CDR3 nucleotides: TGTGCCAGCAGTTTCGGGCAGTTCTATGGCTACACCTTC.

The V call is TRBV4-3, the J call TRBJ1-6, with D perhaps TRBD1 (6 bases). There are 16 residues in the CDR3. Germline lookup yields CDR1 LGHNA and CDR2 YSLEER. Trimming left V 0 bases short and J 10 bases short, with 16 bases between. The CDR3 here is CASSQDPGQPNSPLHF. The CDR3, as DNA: TGCGCCAGCAGCCAAGACCCCGGACAGCCTAACTCACCCCTCCACTTT.

The CDR3 sequence is CASSAQREQFF. The DNA for the CDR3 is TGTGCCAGCAGTGCACAACGTGAGCAGTTCTTC. This chain links TRBV2 with TRBJ2-1; D uncertain. V was clipped by 4 bases and J by 9 bases, with 7 bases between them. CDR3 length: 11 amino acids. Germline V CDR1 and CDR2: SNHLY, FYNNEI. Variable domain in full (rest from reference TRBV2 and TRBJ2-1): EPEVTQTPSHQVTQMGQEVILRCVPISNHLYFYWYRQILGQKVEFLVSFYNNEISEKSEIFDDQFSVERPDGSNFTLKIRSTKLEDSAMYFCASSAQREQFFGPGTRLTVL.

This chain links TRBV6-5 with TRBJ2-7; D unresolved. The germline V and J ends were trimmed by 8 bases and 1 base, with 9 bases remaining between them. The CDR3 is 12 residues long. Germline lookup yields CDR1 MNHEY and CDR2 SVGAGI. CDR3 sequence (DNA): TGTGCCAGCGGTCTGATTTCCTACGAGCAGTACTTC. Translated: CASGLISYEQYF.

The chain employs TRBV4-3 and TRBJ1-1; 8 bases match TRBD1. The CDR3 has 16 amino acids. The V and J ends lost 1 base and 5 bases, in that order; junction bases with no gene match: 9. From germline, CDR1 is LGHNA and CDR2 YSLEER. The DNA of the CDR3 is TGCGCCAGCAGCCAAGGAACCTACAGGGGGAGGACTGAAGCTTTCTTT. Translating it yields CASSQGTYRGRTEAFF.

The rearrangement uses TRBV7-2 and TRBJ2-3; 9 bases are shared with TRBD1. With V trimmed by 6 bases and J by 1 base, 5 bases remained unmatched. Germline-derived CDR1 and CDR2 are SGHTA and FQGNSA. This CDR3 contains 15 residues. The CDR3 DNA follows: TGTGCCAGCAGTTGGACAGGGGTAGGCACAGATACGCAGTATTTT. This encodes CASSWTGVGTDTQYF.

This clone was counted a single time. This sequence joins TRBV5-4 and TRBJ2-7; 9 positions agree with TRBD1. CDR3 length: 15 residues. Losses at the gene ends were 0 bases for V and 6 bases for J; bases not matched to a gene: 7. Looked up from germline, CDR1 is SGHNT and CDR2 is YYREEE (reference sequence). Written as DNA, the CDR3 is TGTGCCAGCAGCTTGGGGGGGACAGGGCGGAGCGAGCAGTACTTC. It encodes CASSLGGTGRSEQYF.

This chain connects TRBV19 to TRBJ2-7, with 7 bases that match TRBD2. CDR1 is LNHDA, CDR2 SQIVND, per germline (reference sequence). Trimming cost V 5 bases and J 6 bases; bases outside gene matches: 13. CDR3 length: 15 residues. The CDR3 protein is CASSLYSTSRSEQYF. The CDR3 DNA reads TGTGCCAGTAGTCTGTATTCGACTAGCCGAAGCGAGCAGTACTTC.

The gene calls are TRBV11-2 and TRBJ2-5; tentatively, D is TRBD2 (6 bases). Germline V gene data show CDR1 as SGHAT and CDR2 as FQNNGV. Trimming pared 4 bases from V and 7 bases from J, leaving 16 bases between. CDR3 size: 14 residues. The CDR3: CASSSPRERSTQYF. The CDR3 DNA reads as TGTGCCAGCAGCTCCCCCCGGGAGCGGTCGACCCAGTACTTC.

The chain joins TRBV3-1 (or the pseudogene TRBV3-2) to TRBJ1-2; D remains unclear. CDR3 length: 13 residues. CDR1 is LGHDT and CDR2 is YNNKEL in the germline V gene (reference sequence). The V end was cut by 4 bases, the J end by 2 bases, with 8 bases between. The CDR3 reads CASSLQGNYGYTF. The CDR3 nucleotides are TGTGCCAGCAGCCTACAAGGAAACTATGGCTACACCTTC.

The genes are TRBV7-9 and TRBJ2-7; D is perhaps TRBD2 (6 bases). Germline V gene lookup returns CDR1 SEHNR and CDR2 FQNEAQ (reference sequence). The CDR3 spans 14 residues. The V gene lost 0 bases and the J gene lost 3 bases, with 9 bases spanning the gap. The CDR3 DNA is TGTGCCAGCAGCTTAGCCGTGGACTACTACGAGCAGTACTTC. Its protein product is CASSLAVDYYEQYF. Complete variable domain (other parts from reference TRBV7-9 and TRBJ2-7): DTGVSQNPRHKITKRGQNVTFRCDPISEHNRLYWYRQTLGQGPEFLTYFQNEAQLEKSRLLSDRFSAERPKGSFSTLEIQRTEQGDSAMYLCASSLAVDYYEQYFGPGTRLTVT.

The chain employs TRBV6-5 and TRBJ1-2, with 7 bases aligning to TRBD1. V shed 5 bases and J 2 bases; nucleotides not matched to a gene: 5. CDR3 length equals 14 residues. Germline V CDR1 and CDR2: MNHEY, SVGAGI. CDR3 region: CASSPDRANYGYTF. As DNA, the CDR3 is TGTGCCAGCAGTCCTGACAGGGCAAACTATGGCTACACCTTC.

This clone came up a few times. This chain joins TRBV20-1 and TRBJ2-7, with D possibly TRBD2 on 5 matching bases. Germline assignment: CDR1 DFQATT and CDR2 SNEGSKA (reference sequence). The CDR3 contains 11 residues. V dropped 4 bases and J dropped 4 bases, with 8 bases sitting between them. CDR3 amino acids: CSAIGNYEQYF. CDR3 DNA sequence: TGCAGTGCTATCGGGAATTACGAGCAGTACTTC.

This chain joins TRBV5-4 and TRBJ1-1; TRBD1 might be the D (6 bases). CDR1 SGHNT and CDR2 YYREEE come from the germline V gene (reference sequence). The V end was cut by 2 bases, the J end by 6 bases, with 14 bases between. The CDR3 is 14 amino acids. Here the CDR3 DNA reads TGTGCCAGCAGCTTTCGGGGGGCGCTTCCTGAAGCTTTCTTT. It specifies CASSFRGALPEAFF.

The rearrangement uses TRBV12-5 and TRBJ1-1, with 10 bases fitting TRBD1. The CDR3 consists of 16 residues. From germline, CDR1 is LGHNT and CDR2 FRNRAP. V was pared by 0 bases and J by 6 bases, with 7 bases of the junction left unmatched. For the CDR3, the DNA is TGTGCTAGTGGTTTGGTACTCGGACAGGGGGGGCCTGAAGCTTTCTTT. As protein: CASGLVLGQGGPEAFF.

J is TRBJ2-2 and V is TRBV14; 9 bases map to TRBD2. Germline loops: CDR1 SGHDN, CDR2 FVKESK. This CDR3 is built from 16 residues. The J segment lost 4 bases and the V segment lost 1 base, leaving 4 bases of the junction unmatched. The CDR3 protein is CASSQVGLAPTGELFF. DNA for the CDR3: TGTGCCAGCAGCCAAGTGGGACTAGCTCCCACCGGGGAGCTGTTTTTT.

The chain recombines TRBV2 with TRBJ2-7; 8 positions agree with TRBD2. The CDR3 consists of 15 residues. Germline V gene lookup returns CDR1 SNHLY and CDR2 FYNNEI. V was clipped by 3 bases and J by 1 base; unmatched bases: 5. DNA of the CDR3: TGTGCCAGCAGTGAGAACCCTAGCGGGTCCTACGAGCAGTACTTC. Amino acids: CASSENPSGSYEQYF.

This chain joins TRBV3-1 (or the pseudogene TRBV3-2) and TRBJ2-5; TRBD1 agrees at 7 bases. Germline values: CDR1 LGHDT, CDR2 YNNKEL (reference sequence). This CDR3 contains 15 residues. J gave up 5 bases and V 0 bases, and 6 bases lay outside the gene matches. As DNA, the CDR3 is TGTGCCAGCAGCCAAGATCTAGGGGGCGGCGAGACCCAGTACTTC. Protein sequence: CASSQDLGGGETQYF.

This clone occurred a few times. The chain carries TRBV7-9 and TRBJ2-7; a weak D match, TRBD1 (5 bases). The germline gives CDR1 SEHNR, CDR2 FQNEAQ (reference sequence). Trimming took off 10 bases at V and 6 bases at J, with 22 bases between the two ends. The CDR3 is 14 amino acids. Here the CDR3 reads CATESNGHSLEQYF. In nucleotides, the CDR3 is TGTGCCACCGAGTCTAATGGACATTCACTCGAGCAGTACTTC.

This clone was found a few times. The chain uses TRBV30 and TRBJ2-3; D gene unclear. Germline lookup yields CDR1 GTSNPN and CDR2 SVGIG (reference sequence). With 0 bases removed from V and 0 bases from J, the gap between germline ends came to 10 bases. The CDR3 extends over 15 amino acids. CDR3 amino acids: CAWSVLPISTDTQYF. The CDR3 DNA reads TGTGCCTGGAGTGTACTCCCGATTAGCACAGATACGCAGTATTTT. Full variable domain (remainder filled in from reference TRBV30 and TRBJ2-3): SQTIHQWPATLVQPVGSPLSLECTVEGTSNPNLYWYRQAAGRGLQLLFYSVGIGQISSEVPQNLSASRPQDRQFILSSKKLLLSDSGFYLCAWSVLPISTDTQYFGPGTRLTVL.

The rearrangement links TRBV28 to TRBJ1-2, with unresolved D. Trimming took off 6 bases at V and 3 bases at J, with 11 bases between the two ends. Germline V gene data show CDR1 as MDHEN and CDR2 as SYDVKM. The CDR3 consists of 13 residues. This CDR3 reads CASSPPSYYGYTF. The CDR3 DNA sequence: TGTGCCAGCAGCCCCCCTTCCTACTATGGCTACACCTTC.

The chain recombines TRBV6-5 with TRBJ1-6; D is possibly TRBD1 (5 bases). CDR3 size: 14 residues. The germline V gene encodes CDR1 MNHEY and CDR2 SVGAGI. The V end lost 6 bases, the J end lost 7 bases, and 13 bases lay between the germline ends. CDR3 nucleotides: TGTGCCAGCAGCCGGGACGGTATCAATTCACCCCTCCACTTT. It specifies CASSRDGINSPLHF.

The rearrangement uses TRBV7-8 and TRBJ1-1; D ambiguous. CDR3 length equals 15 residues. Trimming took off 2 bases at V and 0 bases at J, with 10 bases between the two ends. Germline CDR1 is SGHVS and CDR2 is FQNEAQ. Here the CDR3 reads CASSLYGMLNTEAFF. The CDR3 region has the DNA TGTGCCAGCAGCTTATATGGGATGCTGAACACTGAAGCTTTCTTT.

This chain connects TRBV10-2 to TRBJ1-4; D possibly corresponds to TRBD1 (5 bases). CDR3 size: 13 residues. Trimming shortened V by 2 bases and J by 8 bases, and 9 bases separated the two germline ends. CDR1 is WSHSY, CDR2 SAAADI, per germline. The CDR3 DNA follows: TGCGCCAGCAGTGAGCAGGGAAGGGAAAAACTGTTTTTT. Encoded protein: CASSEQGREKLFF.

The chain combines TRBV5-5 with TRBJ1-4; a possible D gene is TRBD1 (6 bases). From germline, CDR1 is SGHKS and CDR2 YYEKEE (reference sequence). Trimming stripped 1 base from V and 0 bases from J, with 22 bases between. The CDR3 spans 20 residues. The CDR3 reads CASSLWVVGQKLATNEKLFF. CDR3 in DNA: TGTGCCAGCAGCTTGTGGGTGGTTGGACAGAAACTTGCAACTAATGAAAAACTGTTTTTT.

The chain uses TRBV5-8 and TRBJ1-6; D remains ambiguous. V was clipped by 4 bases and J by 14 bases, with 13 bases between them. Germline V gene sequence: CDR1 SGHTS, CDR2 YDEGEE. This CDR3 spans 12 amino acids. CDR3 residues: CASSPYLGSLHF. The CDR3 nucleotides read TGTGCCAGCAGCCCCTACCTTGGCTCCCTCCACTTT.

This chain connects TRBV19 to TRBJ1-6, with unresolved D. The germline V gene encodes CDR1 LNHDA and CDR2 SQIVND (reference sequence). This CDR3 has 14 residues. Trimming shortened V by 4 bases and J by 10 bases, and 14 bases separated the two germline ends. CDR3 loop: CASSSDWESSPLHF. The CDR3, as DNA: TGTGCCAGTAGTAGTGACTGGGAGAGCTCACCCCTCCACTTT. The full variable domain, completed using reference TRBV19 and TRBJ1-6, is DGGITQSPKYLFRKEGQNVTLSCEQNLNHDAMYWYRQDPGQGLRLIYYSQIVNDFQKGDIAEGYSVSREKKESFPLTVTSAQKNPTAFYLCASSSDWESSPLHFGNGTRLTVT.